The clone carrying this T cell receptor beta chain has at least ten counts. These data are taken from a study of CD8 T cells in ankylosing spondylitis. This CDR3 contains 13 residues. Germline V gives CDR1 SGHRS, CDR2 YFSETQ. The germline V and J ends were trimmed by 0 bases and 8 bases, with 9 bases remaining between them. TCRdb itself ran the 5' RACE reads through MiXCR, one entry per CDR3 protein. The profile covers approximately 200,000 distinct CDR3 sequences, with around 13% appearing a single time and approximately 11% taken by the ten largest. The gene calls are TRBV5-1 and TRBJ2-1; D is perhaps TRBD1 or TRBD2 (6 bases each). The sequence derives from a female donor with ankylosing spondylitis or in good health (not recorded which). Sequencing was carried out using blood, either unsorted or a sorted T cell fraction (not recorded which). This CDR3 reads CASSLVGGDEQFF. CDR3 in DNA: TGCGCCAGCAGCTTGGTCGGGGGCGATGAGCAGTTCTTC.